This T cell receptor (beta chain) is drawn from a study of T cell responses to AZD1222 COVID-19 vaccine (dated by TCRdb to about 2021). Some background on the complete study: AZD1222 recipients whose second dose came at about 4 weeks and those whose second dose came at about 12 weeks were combined into one group, since spike-specific TCR depth and breadth did not differ between the two schedules. TCR sequencing covered roughly 230 trial participants: around 210 given two doses of AZD1222 and some 25 given two doses of MenACWY control vaccine. Trial participants were enrolled into age subgroups of 18-55, 56-69 and 70-plus years, which contained about 150, 28 and 57 TCR-sequenced participants, respectively. Findings and caveats that apply to the study as a whole: Epitopes outside the regions mutated in the B.1.351 and B.1.1.7 variants were reportedly recognized by nearly half of the unique spike-specific TCRs. Spike-specific TCR breadth and depth rose significantly after two AZD1222 doses compared with day 0 and with MenACWY recipients. Because no day 14 peak-response samples were available, repertoires were characterized only after the peak T cell response. In the small 56-69-year group, the increase in depth fell short of significance, most likely because of low power. The whole spike protein was spanned by vaccine-associated CD4 TCRs, and dominant responses were seen in regions 160-218 and 743-854. Only five or six AZD1222 recipients were SARS-CoV-2 seropositive at baseline, limiting conclusions about previously exposed vaccinees. Participants were mostly white British and included more females than males, and it was suggested by the authors that clonal diversity may have been underestimated.

Read against the paper, the sample's time point label means: baseline before first vaccination. The vaccinee samples were drawn from two UK trials, COV001 and COV002, one of which was a single-blind randomized controlled phase 2/3 trial testing AZD1222 (ChAdOx1 nCoV-19) in healthy adults. For TCRbeta chain sequencing, PBMC samples were collected from trial participants at day 0 and at day 28 after the second dose. As to this clone: The antigen this receptor binds is unknown. There are no base qualities to consult, and no much larger clone falls within one base.

The CDR3 contains 13 residues, cysteine and phenylalanine counted. The entry retains the CDR3 DNA only, 39 bases that are in frame from base 1. Trimming at the junction amounts to 4 bases on V and 8 bases on J, and the germline ends lie 14 bases apart. CDR1 and CDR2 are read off the germline V gene as MDHEN and SYDVKM. The CDR3 regions of human TCRbeta chains were subjected to immunosequencing. The paper's data handling went like this. TCRs in the repertoires were compared against a reference library of SARS-CoV-2-specific TCRs that had been generated with the MIRA antigen-specificity platform. Breadth meant the fraction of unique TCRs that were SARS-CoV-2-associated, whereas depth meant the fraction of total T cells that were SARS-CoV-2-associated. Using the MIRA data, every spike-specific TCR was mapped to the spike region that the TCR reacted to and assigned to either a CD4 or a CD8 class. Log10-transformed breadth and depth values were compared by one-way ANOVA with Sidak's multiple comparisons tests. TCRdb mirrors the immuneACCESS table, restricted to in-frame sequences. Some clones are absent from its copies; in checked studies, under half trace to an unresolved V gene, and the reason for the others is unknown. D and trimming come from the DNA, and the V and J calls and clone size come from that table. Counted in this sample were about 120,000 clones; roughly 89% of them appeared once. The ten largest clones take up about 4.8% of the sample.

The source is an adult in good health. This chain is built from TRBV28 and TRBJ1-2; matching of 5 bases hints at TRBD1 as the D gene. The specimen was peripheral blood, collected on day 0 of AZD1222 vaccination. In nucleotide form, the sequence is TGTGCCAGCAGTTGGCGAGGGGTTCGGGGCTACACCTTC. Protein translation: CASSWRGVRGYTF.